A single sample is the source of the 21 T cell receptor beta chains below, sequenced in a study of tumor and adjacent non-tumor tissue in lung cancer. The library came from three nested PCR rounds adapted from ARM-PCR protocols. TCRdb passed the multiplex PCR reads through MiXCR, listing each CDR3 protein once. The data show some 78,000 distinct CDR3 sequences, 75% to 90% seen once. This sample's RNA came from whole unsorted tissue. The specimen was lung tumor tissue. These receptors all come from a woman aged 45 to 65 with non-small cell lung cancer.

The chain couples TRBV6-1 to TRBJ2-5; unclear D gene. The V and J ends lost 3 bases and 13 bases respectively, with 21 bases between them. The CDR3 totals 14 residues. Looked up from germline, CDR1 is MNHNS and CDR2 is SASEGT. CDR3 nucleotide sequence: TGTGCCAGCAGTGATGGGCAGGAGTACGAGGCCCTGTACTTC. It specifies CASSDGQEYEALYF.

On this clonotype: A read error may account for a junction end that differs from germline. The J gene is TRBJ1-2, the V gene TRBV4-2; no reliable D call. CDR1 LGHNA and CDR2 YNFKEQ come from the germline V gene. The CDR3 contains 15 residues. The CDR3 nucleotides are TGTGCCAGCACCCAAGGGAGAGCCGTCAGCGGTGTCTACACCTTC. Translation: CASTQGRAVSGVYTF.

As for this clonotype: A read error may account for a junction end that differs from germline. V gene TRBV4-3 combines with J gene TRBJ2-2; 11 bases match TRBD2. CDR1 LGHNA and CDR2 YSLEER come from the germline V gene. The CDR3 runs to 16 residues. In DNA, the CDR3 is TGCGCCAGCAGCCAAGGACTAGCGGGAAGTACCGGGGAGCTGTTTTTC. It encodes CASSQGLAGSTGELFF.

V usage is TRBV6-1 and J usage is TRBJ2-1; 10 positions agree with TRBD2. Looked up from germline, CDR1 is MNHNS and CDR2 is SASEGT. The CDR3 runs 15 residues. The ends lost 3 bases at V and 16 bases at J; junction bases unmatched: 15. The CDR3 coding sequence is TGTGCCAGCAGTGATCGACTAGCGGGTACGGTTATACAATTCTTC. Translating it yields CASSDRLAGTVIQFF.

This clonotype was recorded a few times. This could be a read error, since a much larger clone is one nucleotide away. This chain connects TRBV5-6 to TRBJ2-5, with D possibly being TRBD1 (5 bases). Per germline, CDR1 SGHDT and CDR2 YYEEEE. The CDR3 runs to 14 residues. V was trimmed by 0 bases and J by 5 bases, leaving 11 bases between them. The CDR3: CASSLVQGEETQYF. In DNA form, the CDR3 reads TGTGCCAGCAGCTTGGTTCAGGGTGAGGAGACCCAGTACTTC.

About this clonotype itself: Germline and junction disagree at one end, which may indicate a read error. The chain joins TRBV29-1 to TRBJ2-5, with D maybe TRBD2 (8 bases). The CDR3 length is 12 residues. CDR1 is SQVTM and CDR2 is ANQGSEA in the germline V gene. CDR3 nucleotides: TGCAGTACAGGGGCTAGCGGGCAGACCCATTACTTC. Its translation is CSTGASGQTHYF. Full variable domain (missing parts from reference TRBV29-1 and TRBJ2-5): SAVISQKPSRDICQRGTSLTIQCQVDSQVTMMFWYRQQPGQSLTLIATANQGSEATYESGFVIDKFPISRPNLTFSTLTVSNMSPEDSSIYLCSTGASGQTHYFGPGTRLLVL.

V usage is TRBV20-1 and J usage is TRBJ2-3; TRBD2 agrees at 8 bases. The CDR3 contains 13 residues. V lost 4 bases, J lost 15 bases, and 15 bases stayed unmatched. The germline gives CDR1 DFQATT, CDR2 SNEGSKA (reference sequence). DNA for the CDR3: TGCAGTGCTATGACTAGCGACACAGATACGCGATATTTT. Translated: CSAMTSDTDTRYF.

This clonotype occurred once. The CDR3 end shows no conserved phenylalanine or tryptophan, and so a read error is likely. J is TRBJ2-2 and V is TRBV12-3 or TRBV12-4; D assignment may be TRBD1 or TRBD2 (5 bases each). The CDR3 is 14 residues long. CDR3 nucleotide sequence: TGTGCCAGCTCCCCGGGGCAGAACACCGGCGAGCTGTTTCTT. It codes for CASSPGQNTGELFL.

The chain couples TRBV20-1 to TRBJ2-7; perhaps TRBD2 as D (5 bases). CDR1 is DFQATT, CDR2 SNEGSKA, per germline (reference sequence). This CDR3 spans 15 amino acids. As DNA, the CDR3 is TGCCGTACTAGATCTATCGAGCGACCCCCCTACGAGCAGTACTTC. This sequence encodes CRTRSIERPPYEQYF.

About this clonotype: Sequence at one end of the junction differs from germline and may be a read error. The CDR3 loop reads CASTLTNTEAIF. CDR3 DNA: TGTGCCAGCACATTGACCAACACTGAAGCTATCTTT. The V gene is TRBV12-3 or TRBV12-4, the J gene TRBJ1-1; no firm D call. There are 12 residues in the CDR3.

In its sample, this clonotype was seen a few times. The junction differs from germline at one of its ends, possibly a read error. The chain's CDR3 is CATQDRRFNYDYTF. CDR3 nucleotides: TGTGCCACCCAGGACAGGCGCTTTAACTATGACTACACCTTC. The V gene is TRBV6-5, the J gene TRBJ1-2; TRBD1 matches at 7 bases. The CDR3 totals 14 residues. Germline lookup yields CDR1 MNHEY and CDR2 SVGAGI.

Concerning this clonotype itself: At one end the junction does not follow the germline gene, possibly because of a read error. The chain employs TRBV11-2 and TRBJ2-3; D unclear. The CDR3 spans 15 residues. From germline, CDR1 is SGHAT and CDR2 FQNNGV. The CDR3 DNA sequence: TGTGCCAGCAGCCATCTACAGAGCGCCCCAGATACGCACTATTTT. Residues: CASSHLQSAPDTHYF.

The chain's CDR3 is CSVTGQRFEQYF. Here the CDR3 DNA reads TGCAGTGTTACGGGACAGCGGTTCGAGCAGTACTTC. This chain uses TRBV20-1 with TRBJ2-7; 7 bases are shared with TRBD1. Germline V CDR1 and CDR2: DFQATT, SNEGSKA (reference sequence). V shed 7 bases and J 6 bases; nucleotides not matched to a gene: 9. The CDR3 is made up of 12 amino acids.

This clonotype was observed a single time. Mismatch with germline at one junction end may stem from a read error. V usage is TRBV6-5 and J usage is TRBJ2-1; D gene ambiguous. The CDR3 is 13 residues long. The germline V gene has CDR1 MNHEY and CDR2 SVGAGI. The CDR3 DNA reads TGTGCCAGCAGACAATTCTCACGCAGTGAGCAGTATTTC. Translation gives CASRQFSRSEQYF.

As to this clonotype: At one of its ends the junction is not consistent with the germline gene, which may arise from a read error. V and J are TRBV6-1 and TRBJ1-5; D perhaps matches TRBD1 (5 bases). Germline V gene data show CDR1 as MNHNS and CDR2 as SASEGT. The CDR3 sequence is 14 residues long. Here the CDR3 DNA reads TGTGCCAGCAGTGTATGCAGGGCAAATCAGCCTCAGCATTTT. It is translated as CASSVCRANQPQHF.

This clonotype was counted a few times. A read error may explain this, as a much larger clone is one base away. CDR3 sequence (DNA): TGTGCCAGCAGCCAAGATCGGGTAGCGGGAAGGGATGTGCAGTTCTTC. This gives the protein CASSQDRVAGRDVQFF. The chain has TRBV14 and TRBJ2-1, with 8 bases matching TRBD2. Germline CDR1 is SGHDN and CDR2 is FVKESK. CDR3 length: 16 residues. V was pared by 0 bases and J by 12 bases, with 13 bases of the junction left unmatched.

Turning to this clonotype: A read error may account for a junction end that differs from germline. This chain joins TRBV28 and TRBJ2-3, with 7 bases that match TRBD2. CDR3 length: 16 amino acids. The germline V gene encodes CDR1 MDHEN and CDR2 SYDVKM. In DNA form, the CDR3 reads TGTACCAGCAGTCTACTAGAGGGAGCGGGGACAGATACGCAGTATTTT. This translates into CTSSLLEGAGTDTQYF. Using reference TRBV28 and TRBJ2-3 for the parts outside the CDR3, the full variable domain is DVKVTQSSRYLVKRTGEKVFLECVQDMDHENMFWYRQDPGLGLRLIYFSYDVKMKEKGDIPEGYSVSREKKERFSLILESASTNQTSMYLCTSSLLEGAGTDTQYFGPGTRLTVL.

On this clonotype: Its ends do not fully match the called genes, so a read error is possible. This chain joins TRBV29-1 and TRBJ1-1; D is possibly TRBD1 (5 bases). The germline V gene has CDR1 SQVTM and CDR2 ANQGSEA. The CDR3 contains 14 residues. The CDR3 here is CNVTGGFLNTEAFF. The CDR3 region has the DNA TGCAACGTTACAGGTGGATTTCTGAACACTGAAGCATTCTTT.

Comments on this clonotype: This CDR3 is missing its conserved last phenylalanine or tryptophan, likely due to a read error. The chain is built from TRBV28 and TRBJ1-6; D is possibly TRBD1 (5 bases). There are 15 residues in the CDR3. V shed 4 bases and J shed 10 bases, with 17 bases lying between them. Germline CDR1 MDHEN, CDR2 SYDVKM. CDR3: CASSSHKGLDSPLHY. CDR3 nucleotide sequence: TGTGCCAGCAGTTCGCACAAGGGGCTAGACTCACCCCTCCACTAT.

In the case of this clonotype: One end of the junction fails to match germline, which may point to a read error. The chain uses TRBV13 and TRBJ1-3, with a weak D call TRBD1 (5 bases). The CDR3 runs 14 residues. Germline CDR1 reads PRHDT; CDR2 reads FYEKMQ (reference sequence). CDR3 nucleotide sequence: TGTGCCAGAAGCTTAGAACAGGACCCAAACACCATATATTTT. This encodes CARSLEQDPNTIYF.

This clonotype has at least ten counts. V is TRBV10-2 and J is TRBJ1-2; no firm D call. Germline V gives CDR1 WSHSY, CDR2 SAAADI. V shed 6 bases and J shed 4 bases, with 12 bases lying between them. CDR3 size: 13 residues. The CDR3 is CASSEDGSYGYTF. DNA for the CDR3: TGCGCCAGCAGCGAGGACGGGTCCTATGGCTACACCTTC.